The clone carrying this TCR beta chain was counted once. For CDR3 and TCR beta VDJ profiling, genomic DNA was the template used. TCRdb called the reads again in MiXCR, with one record for every CDR3 protein. This sample has 200,000 to 250,000 distinct CDR3 sequences, with approximately 60% found just once. The germline CDR1 and CDR2 sequences are SGHVS and FNYEAQ. Trimming pared 6 bases from V and 2 bases from J, leaving 9 bases between. The CDR3 covers 13 residues. The data are from a study of CD8+CD57+ T cells in acquired aplastic anemia. Study-wide background: An average of roughly 10 million reads for CD4+ cells was obtained from healthy donors.

The chain links TRBV7-6 to TRBJ2-3, with D unresolved. Sequenced sample: sorted CD4+, CD8+, or CD8+CD57+ T cells (not recorded which) from PBMCs. The sequence was collected from a human donor in good health. As DNA, the CDR3 is TGTGCCAGCAGAGGGTCGAACACAGATACGCAGTATTTT. Its translation is CASRGSNTDTQYF.